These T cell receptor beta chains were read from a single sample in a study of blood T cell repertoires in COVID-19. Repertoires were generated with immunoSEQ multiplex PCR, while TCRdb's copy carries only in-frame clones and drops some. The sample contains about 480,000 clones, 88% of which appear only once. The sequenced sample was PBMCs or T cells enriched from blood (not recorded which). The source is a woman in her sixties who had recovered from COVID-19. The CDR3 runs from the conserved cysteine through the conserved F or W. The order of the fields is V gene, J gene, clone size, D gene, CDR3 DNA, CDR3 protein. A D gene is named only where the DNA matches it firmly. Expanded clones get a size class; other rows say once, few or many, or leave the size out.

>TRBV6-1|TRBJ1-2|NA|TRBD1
TGTGCCAGCAGTGAAGGTGGACAGGACTATGGCTACACCTTC
CASSEGGQDYGYTF
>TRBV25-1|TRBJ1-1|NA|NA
TGTGCCAGCAGGGCTGCCACTGAAGCTTTCTTT
CASRAATEAFF
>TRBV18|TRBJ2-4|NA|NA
TGTGCCAGCTCACCATTCCTAAGGTTGGAGACGGATGTAGCCAAAAACATTCAGTACTTC
CASSPFLRLETDVAKNIQYF
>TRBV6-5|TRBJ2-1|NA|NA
TGTGCCAGCAGTTACGGGGCGCCCGAGTACAATGAGCAGTTCTTC
CASSYGAPEYNEQFF
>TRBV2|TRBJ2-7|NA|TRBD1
TGTGCCAGCAGACGGGACAGGATCGGCTACGAGCAGTACTTC
CASRRDRIGYEQYF
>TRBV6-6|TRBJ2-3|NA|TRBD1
TGTGCCAGCAGTTACCCCGACAGGGGCACAGATACGCAGTATTTT
CASSYPDRGTDTQYF
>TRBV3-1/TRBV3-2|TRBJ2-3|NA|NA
TGTGCCAGCAGCCTTCCTAGCACAGATACGCAGTATTTT
CASSLPSTDTQYF
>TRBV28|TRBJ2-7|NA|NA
TGTGCCAGCGAGGGGGGGCGTTACGAGCAGTACTTC
CASEGGRYEQYF
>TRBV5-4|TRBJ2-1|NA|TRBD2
TGTGCCAGCAGCTTGGACTCGAGCGGGGGGCCAAACAATGAGCAGTTCTTC
CASSLDSSGGPNNEQFF
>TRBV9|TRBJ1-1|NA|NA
TGTGCCAGCAGCGCAGAGGGGGTTAGGAGCACTGAAGCTTTCTTT
CASSAEGVRSTEAFF
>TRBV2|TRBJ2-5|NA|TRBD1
TGTGCCAGCAGTGAAAGCAGGGGGCGCGTGGAGACCCAGTACTTC
CASSESRGRVETQYF
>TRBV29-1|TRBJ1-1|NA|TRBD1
TGCAGCGTGGGGGACAGGGTAAACACTGAAGCTTTCTTT
CSVGDRVNTEAFF
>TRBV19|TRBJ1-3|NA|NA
TGTGCCAGTAATAGAGGGTCCTCTGGAAACACCATATATTTT
CASNRGSSGNTIYF
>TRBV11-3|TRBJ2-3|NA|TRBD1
TGTGCCAGCAGCTTCGGGGACAGGCCCACAGATACGCAGTATTTT
CASSFGDRPTDTQYF
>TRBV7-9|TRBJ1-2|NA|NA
TGTGCCAGCAGCTTATGGGGGGACCCTAACTATGGCTACACCTTC
CASSLWGDPNYGYTF
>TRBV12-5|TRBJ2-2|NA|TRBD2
TGTGCTAGCTCCTCGGGAGGCACCGGGGAGCTGTTTTTT
CASSSGGTGELFF
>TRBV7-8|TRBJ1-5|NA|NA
TGTGCCAGCAGCGGAGGGGGGCTTTATCAGCCCCAGCATTTT
CASSGGGLYQPQHF
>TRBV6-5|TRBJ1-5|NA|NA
TGTGCCAGCATCCCCTCGACAGTTAGCAATCAGCCCCAGCATTTT
CASIPSTVSNQPQHF
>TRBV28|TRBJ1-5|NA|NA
TGTGCCAGCGGCAGGGGTCAGCCCCAGCATTTT
CASGRGQPQHF
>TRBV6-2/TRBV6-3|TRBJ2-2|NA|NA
TGTGCCAGCAGTACCCGCTTTGTGACCTCAGGGGGGACCGGGGAGCTGTTTTTT
CASSTRFVTSGGTGELFF
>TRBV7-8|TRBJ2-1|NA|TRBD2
TGTGCCAGCAGCTCCGAGCGGGGGGGCCGGAATGAGCAGTTCTTC
CASSSERGGRNEQFF
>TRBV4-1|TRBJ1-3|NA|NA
TGCGCCAGCAGCCAAGTCAGGTCCTCTGGAAACACCATATATTTT
CASSQVRSSGNTIYF
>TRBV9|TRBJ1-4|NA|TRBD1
TGTGCCAGCAGCGGACAGGGGGGCAAGGAAAAACTGTTTTTT
CASSGQGGKEKLFF
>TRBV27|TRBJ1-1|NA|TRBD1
TGTGCCAGCAGTCCTAGGACAGGAGAAGCTTTCTTT
CASSPRTGEAFF
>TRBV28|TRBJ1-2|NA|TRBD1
TGTGCCAGCGGGACAGAATTATATGGCTACACCTTC
CASGTELYGYTF
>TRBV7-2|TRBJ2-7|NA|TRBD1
TGTGCCAGCAGCCCCCGACAGGGGACCTACGAGCAGTACTTC
CASSPRQGTYEQYF
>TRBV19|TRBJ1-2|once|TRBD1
TGTGCCAGTAGTCCGGGGGACAGGAACTATGGCTACACCTTC
CASSPGDRNYGYTF
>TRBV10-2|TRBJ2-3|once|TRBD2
TGCGCCAGCAGTGAAGCCATAGCGGGGGCGGCCTATACGCAGTATTTT
CASSEAIAGAAYTQYF